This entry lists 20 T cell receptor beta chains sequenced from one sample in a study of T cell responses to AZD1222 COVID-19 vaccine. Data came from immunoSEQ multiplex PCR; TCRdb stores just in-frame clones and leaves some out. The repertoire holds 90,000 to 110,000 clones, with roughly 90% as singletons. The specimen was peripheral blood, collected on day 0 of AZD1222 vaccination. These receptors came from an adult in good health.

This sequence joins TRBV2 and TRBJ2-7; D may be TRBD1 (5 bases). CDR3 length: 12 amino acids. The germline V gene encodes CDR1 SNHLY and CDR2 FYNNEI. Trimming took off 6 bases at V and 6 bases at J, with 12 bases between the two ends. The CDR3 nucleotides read TGTGCCAGCAGAGAACAGGTGGGCGAGCAGTACTTC. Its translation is CASREQVGEQYF.

CDR3 in amino acids: CSASGAVSGNTIYF. The CDR3 DNA follows: TGCAGTGCTAGTGGGGCCGTCTCTGGAAACACCATATATTTT. The chain is built from TRBV20-1 and TRBJ1-3; a possible D gene is TRBD1 (5 bases). V was shortened by 3 bases and J by 0 bases, with 9 bases between the two germline ends. CDR1 is DFQATT and CDR2 is SNEGSKA in the germline V gene (reference sequence). The CDR3 has 14 residues.

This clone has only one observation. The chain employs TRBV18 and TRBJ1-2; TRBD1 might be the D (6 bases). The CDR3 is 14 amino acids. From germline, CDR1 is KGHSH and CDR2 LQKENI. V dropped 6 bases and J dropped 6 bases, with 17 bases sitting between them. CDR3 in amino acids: CASSPSSGDNGYTF. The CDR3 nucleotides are TGTGCCAGCTCCCCTTCCTCGGGGGACAATGGCTACACCTTC.

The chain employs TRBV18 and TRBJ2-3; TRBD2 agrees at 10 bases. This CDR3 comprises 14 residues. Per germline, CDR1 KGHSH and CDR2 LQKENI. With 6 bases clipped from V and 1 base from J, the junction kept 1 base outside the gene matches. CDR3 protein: CASSGTSGTDTQYF. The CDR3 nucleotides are TGTGCCAGCTCCGGGACTAGCGGCACAGATACGCAGTATTTT.

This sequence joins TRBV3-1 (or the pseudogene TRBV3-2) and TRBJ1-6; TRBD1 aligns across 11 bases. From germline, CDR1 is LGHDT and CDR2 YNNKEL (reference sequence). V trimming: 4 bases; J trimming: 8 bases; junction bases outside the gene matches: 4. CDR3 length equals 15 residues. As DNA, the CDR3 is TGTGCCAGCAGCCGGGACAGGGGGGGATATTCACCCCTCCACTTT. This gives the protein CASSRDRGGYSPLHF.

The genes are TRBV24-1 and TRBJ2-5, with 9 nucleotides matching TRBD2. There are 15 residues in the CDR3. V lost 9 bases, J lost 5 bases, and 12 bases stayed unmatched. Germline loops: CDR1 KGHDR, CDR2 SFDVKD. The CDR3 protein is CATAPGAGGRETQYF. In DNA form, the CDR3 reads TGTGCCACCGCCCCCGGTGCGGGAGGGCGGGAGACCCAGTACTTC.

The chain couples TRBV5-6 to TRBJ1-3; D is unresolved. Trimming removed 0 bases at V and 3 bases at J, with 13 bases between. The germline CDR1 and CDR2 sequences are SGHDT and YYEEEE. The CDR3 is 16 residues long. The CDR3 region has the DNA TGTGCCAGCAGCTTGGGGATTCAGGCCCGTGGAAACACCATATATTTT. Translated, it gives CASSLGIQARGNTIYF.

In DNA, the CDR3 is TGTGCCAGCAGCTTAGGACCGGACCTTAACACTGAAGCTTTCTTT. Translated, it gives CASSLGPDLNTEAFF. The V gene is TRBV5-4, the J gene TRBJ1-1, with no clear D. V was cut by 2 bases and J by 2 bases, with 13 bases left in between. The V gene's germline CDR1 is SGHNT and CDR2 YYREEE (reference sequence). The CDR3 runs 15 residues.

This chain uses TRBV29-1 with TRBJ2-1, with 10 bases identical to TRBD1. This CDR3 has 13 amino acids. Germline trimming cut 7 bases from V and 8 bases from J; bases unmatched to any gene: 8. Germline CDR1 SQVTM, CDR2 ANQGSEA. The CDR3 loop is CSAPGQGSDEQFF. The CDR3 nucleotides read TGCAGCGCTCCGGGACAGGGGAGCGATGAGCAGTTCTTC.

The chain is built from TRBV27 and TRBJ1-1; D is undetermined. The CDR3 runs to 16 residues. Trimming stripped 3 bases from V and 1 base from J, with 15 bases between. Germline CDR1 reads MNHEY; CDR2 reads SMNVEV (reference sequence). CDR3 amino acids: CASSFSAEGRNTEAFF. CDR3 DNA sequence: TGTGCCAGCAGTTTCTCAGCTGAGGGCAGGAACACTGAAGCTTTCTTT.

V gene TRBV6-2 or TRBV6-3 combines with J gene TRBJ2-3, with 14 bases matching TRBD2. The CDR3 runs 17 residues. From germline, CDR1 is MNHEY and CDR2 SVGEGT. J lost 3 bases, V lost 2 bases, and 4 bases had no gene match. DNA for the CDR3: TGTGCCAGCAGTTACGAGACTAGCGGGAGGGGTACAGATACGCAGTATTTT. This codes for CASSYETSGRGTDTQYF.

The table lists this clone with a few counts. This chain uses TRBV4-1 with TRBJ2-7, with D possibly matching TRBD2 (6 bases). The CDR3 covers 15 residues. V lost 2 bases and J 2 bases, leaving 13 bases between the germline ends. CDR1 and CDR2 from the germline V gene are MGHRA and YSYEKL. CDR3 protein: CASSQPGLRAYEQYF. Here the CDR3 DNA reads TGCGCCAGCAGCCAACCGGGACTCCGAGCCTACGAGCAGTACTTC.

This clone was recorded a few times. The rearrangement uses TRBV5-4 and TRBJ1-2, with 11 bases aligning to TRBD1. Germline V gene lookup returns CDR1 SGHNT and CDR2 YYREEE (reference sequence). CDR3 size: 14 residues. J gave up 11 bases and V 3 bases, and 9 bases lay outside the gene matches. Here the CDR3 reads CASSSGTGGVPYTF. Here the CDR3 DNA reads TGTGCCAGCAGCTCCGGGACAGGGGGAGTCCCTTACACCTTC.

CDR3 sequence: CSASKEAYNEQFF. The CDR3 region has the DNA TGCAGTGCTAGTAAGGAGGCCTACAATGAGCAGTTCTTC. The chain recombines TRBV20-1 with TRBJ2-1, with D possibly matching TRBD2 (5 bases). This CDR3 has 13 amino acids. Germline CDR1 and CDR2: DFQATT and SNEGSKA (reference sequence). Trimming removed 3 bases at V and 2 bases at J, with 8 bases between.

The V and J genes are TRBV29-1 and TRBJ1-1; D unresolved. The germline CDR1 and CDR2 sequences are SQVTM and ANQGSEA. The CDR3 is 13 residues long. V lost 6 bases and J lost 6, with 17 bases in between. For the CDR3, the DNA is TGCAGCGTCAACACTCTTGGCTGGGCTGAAGCTTTCTTT. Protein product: CSVNTLGWAEAFF.

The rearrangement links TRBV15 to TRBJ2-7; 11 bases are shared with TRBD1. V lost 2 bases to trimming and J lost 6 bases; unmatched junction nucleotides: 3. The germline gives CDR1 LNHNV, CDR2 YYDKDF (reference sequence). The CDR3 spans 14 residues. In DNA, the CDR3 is TGTGCCACCAGCAGAAGGACAGGGGGCAGCGAGCAGTACTTC. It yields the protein CATSRRTGGSEQYF.

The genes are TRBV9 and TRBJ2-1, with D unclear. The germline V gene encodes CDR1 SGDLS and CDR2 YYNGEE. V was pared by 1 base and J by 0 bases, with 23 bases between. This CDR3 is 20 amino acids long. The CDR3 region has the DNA TGTGCCAGCAGCGTACGGAGTGGACGGGCGGAAGAGAGCTCCTACAATGAGCAGTTCTTC. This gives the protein CASSVRSGRAEESSYNEQFF.

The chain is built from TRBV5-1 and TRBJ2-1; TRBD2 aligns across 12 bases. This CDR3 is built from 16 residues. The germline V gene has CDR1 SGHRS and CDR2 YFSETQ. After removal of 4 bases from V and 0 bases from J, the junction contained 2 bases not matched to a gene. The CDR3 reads CASSKGLAGSYNEQFF. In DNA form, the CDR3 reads TGCGCCAGCAGCAAGGGACTAGCGGGCTCCTACAATGAGCAGTTCTTC.

The CDR3 loop reads CASIQVAGPYNEQFF. CDR3 nucleotides: TGTGCCAGTATTCAGGTGGCGGGACCTTACAATGAGCAGTTCTTC. The rearrangement links TRBV19 to TRBJ2-1; perhaps TRBD2 as D (6 bases). CDR1 LNHDA and CDR2 SQIVND come from the germline V gene (reference sequence). The ends were cut back, 7 bases at V and 4 bases at J, with 17 bases in the middle. The CDR3 sequence is 15 residues long.

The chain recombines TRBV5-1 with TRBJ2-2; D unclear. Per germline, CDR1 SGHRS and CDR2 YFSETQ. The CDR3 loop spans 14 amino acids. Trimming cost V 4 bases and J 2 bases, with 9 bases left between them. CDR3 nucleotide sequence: TGCGCCAGCAGCGCAGACTCAAACACCGGGGAGCTGTTTTTT. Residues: CASSADSNTGELFF.